This T cell receptor (beta chain) comes out of a study of blood T cell repertoires in COVID-19. About the study: Acute and convalescent COVID-19 specimens originated in the United States, Italy and Spain. From T cells, B-cell-depleted T cells, or PBMCs came the material, which was cDNA or gDNA.

Libraries were prepared by immunoSEQ multiplex PCR; TCRdb keeps only in-frame clonotypes and omits some of them. The sample lists more than 90,000 clones, approximately 80% occurring once. The CDR3 sequence is 17 residues long. Germline values: CDR1 MGHRA, CDR2 YSYEKL. The trim removed 1 base at V and 8 bases at J, leaving 13 bases unmatched. This TCR derives from a woman in her 70s with acute or convalescent COVID-19. The sample consisted of peripheral blood. This chain links TRBV4-1 with TRBJ1-4, with TRBD1 identical over 7 bases. The CDR3 spells CASSQAGLTGVGEKLFF. In DNA, the CDR3 is TGCGCCAGCAGCCAAGCGGGTCTCACAGGGGTAGGCGAAAAACTGTTTTTT.